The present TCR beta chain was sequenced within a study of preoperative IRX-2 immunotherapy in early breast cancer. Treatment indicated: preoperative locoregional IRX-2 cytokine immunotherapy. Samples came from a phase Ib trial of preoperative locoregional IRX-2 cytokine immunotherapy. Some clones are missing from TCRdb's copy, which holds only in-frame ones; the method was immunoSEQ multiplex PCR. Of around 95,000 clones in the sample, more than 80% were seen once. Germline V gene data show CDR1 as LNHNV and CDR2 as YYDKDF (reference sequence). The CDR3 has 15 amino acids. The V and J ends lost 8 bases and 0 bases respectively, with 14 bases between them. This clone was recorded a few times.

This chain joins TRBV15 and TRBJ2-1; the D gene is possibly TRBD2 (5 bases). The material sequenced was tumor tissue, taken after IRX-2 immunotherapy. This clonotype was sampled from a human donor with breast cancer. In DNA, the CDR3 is TGTGCCACCCGGCCCGCTAGCAGCTCCTACAATGAGCAGTTCTTC. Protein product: CATRPASSSYNEQFF.